The clone carrying this TCR beta chain showed up just a few times. These data belong to a study of blood T cells in healthy people across ages. Germline CDR1 is MNHEY and CDR2 is SVGAGI. V lost 0 bases, J lost 0 bases, and 9 bases lay in between. The CDR3 is 15 amino acids. A sample-barcoded 5' primer and a J-beta primer mix were used in a second PCR of roughly 6 to 11 cycles. TCRdb re-called the 5' RACE reads with MiXCR, one entry per CDR3 protein. This table holds more than 1 million distinct CDR3 sequences, 40% to 45% found once. The sequence was collected from a woman between 55 and 75 years old in good health. The source material was blood. The J gene is TRBJ2-7, the V gene TRBV6-5, with D hard to call. As DNA, the CDR3 is TGTGCCAGCAGTTACTCGGTTGCTGCCTCCTACGAGCAGTACTTC. Amino acids: CASSYSVAASYEQYF.